This is a list of T cell receptor beta chains from one sample in a study of blood T cell repertoires in COVID-19. The protocol was immunoSEQ multiplex PCR, while the TCRdb copy is restricted to in-frame clones and leaves out a portion. This sample has roughly 190,000 clones, with less than 90% found just once. Sequenced material: peripheral blood. All receptors come from an older woman with COVID-19, enrolled during active disease. Each CDR3 is given with its conserved first and last residue. A D gene is named only where the DNA matches it firmly. Only part of the rows carry a size: once, few, many, or a class if the clone is expanded.

cdr3_nt cdr3_aa cdr3_length d_call j_call clone_size v_call
TGTGCCAGCTGTCTGGCGGGAGGGAGATCCTACGAGCAGTACTTC CASCLAGGRSYEQYF 15 TRBD2 TRBJ2-7 - TRBV28
TGCGCCAGCTGGGGACTAGCGGGAGGGCCCGGGGAGCTGTTTTTT CASWGLAGGPGELFF 15 TRBD2 TRBJ2-2 - TRBV4-1
TGCGCCAGCAGTGGGACTGCGAACACCGGGGAGCTGTTTTTT CASSGTANTGELFF 14 - TRBJ2-2 once TRBV5-1
TGTGCCAGCAGCCCTCAGGAGGGGGCCTATGGCTACACCTTC CASSPQEGAYGYTF 14 TRBD1 TRBJ1-2 - TRBV9
TGTGCCAGCAGCTCCGGGAGTAACACTGAAGCTTTCTTT CASSSGSNTEAFF 13 - TRBJ1-1 - TRBV6-5
TGTGCCAGCAGCTTAGGGACTAGCGGCAATGAGCAGTTCTTC CASSLGTSGNEQFF 14 TRBD2 TRBJ2-1 - TRBV13
TGTGCCTGGAACGGGGGATATGGTCAGCCCCAGCATTTT CAWNGGYGQPQHF 13 - TRBJ1-5 - TRBV30
TGTGCCAGCAGCCAACCCCCGGTGGGGACAGGCAACAATGAGCAGTTCTTC CASSQPPVGTGNNEQFF 17 TRBD1 TRBJ2-1 - TRBV3-1/TRBV3-2
TGTGCCAGCAGCTTGGTTGGGAGGCCCCTTAACACTGAAGCTTTCTTT CASSLVGRPLNTEAFF 16 - TRBJ1-1 - TRBV5-4
TGTGCCAGCACCCCGGGACAGGGTCGGGGCTACACCTTC CASTPGQGRGYTF 13 TRBD1 TRBJ1-2 - TRBV6-1
TGTGCCAGCAGTTACAGGGGGGGCCCCCTTACCTACGAGCAGTACTTC CASSYRGGPLTYEQYF 16 - TRBJ2-7 once TRBV6-2/TRBV6-3
TGTGCCAGCAGCTTTGCCGGGACAGGAAAAAGTACTCGGCCCCAGCATTTT CASSFAGTGKSTRPQHF 17 TRBD1 TRBJ1-5 - TRBV7-9
TGTGCCAGCTCACCAGGACTACCTATGAGGGACGAGCAGTACTTC CASSPGLPMRDEQYF 15 - TRBJ2-7 - TRBV18
TGCGCCAGCAGCCTAAGCCAGGGGGCAGCGGGGGAGACCCAGTACTTC CASSLSQGAAGETQYF 16 - TRBJ2-5 - TRBV4-3
TGTGCCACCAGTGCACTAGCGGAGCCCGTTGAGCAGTTCTTC CATSALAEPVEQFF 14 TRBD2 TRBJ2-1 - TRBV24-1